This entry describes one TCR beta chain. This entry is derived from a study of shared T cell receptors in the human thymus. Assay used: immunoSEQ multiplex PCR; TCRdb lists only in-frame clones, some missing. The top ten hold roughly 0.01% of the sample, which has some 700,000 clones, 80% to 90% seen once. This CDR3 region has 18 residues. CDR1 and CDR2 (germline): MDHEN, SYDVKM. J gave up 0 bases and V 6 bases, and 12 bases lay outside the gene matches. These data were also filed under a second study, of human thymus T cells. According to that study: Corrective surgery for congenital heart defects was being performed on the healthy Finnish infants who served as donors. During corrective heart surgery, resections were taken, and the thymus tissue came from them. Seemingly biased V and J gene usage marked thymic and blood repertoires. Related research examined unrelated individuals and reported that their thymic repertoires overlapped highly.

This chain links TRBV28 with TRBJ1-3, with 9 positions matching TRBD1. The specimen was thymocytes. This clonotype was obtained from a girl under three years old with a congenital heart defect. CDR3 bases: TGTGCCAGCAGGCGTCGGGACAGGGACCCCCCCTCTGGAAACACCATATATTTT. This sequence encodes CASRRRDRDPPSGNTIYF.